These 23 T cell receptor beta chains came from one sample sequenced in a study of T cell responses to AZD1222 COVID-19 vaccine. Clones were read by immunoSEQ multiplex PCR, and TCRdb kept only the in-frame ones, dropping some. The data contain 120,000 to 150,000 clones, roughly 87% of them singletons. This sample comprised peripheral blood, obtained on day 0 of AZD1222 vaccination. The source is an adult in good health.

J is TRBJ2-1 and V is TRBV24-1; TRBD2 agrees at 13 bases. The germline V gene encodes CDR1 KGHDR and CDR2 SFDVKD. V lost 3 bases and J lost 9; bases outside the gene matches: 4. The CDR3 covers 15 residues. The CDR3 region is CATSDPGLAGVEQFF. In nucleotides, the CDR3 is TGTGCCACCAGTGATCCAGGACTAGCGGGAGTTGAGCAGTTCTTC.

The genes are TRBV27 and TRBJ1-6, with 8 bases aligning to TRBD1. The germline V gene encodes CDR1 MNHEY and CDR2 SMNVEV (reference sequence). This CDR3 has 16 residues. V shed 4 bases and J 7 bases; nucleotides not matched to a gene: 9. CDR3 nucleotides: TGTGCCAGCAGTTCCGCCGGACAGGGTCTAAATTCACCCCTCCACTTT. This encodes CASSSAGQGLNSPLHF.

The chain joins TRBV4-3 to TRBJ1-2; the D is unclear. Germline V gives CDR1 LGHNA, CDR2 YSLEER. CDR3 length equals 15 residues. V shed 0 bases and J shed 4 bases, with 12 bases lying between them. For the CDR3, the DNA is TGCGCCAGCAGCCAAGATCGGCGGGGAAGCTATGGCTACACCTTC. Translated, it gives CASSQDRRGSYGYTF.

The rearrangement links TRBV18 to TRBJ2-7; D uncertain. The CDR3 spans 17 residues. V lost 7 bases, J lost 4 bases, and 26 bases lay in between. Germline V gives CDR1 KGHSH, CDR2 LQKENI. The CDR3 DNA is TGTGCCAGCTGCAACTTCGGGCCCTGGACCGATAGGTACGAGCAGTACTTC. Protein product: CASCNFGPWTDRYEQYF. Complete variable domain (other parts from reference TRBV18 and TRBJ2-7): NAGVMQNPRHLVRRRGQEARLRCSPMKGHSHVYWYRQLPEEGLKFMVYLQKENIIDESGMPKERFSAEFPKEGPSILRIQQVVRGDSAAYFCASCNFGPWTDRYEQYFGPGTRLTVT.

This chain connects TRBV5-5 to TRBJ2-7; possibly TRBD1 or TRBD2 for D (5 bases each). V was shortened by 4 bases and J by 0 bases, with 11 bases between the two germline ends. From germline, CDR1 is SGHKS and CDR2 YYEKEE (reference sequence). This CDR3 contains 14 residues. In nucleotides, the CDR3 is TGTGCCAGCAGCAGGGACGGTTACTCCTACGAGCAGTACTTC. The encoded protein is CASSRDGYSYEQYF.

The chain recombines TRBV7-9 with TRBJ1-2; D perhaps matches TRBD1 (6 bases). V lost 5 bases to trimming and J lost 2 bases, with 12 bases between them. CDR1 is SEHNR, CDR2 FQNEAQ, per germline (reference sequence). CDR3 length: 14 amino acids. The CDR3 sequence is CASSPTRGNYGYTF. The CDR3, as DNA: TGTGCCAGCAGCCCTACAAGGGGGAACTATGGCTACACCTTC. Supplemented by reference TRBV7-9 and TRBJ1-2, the full variable domain reads DTGVSQNPRHKITKRGQNVTFRCDPISEHNRLYWYRQTLGQGPEFLTYFQNEAQLEKSRLLSDRFSAERPKGSFSTLEIQRTEQGDSAMYLCASSPTRGNYGYTFGSGTRLTVV.

The chain employs TRBV5-1 and TRBJ1-1; D is unclear. CDR1 and CDR2 from the germline V gene are SGHRS and YFSETQ. There are 14 residues in the CDR3. V was shortened by 4 bases and J by 2 bases, with 12 bases between the two germline ends. For the CDR3, the DNA is TGCGCCAGCAGCGTACCCGCAGGCAACACTGAAGCTTTCTTT. It is translated as CASSVPAGNTEAFF.

The V gene is TRBV28, the J gene TRBJ2-1; TRBD2 might be the D (5 bases). The V gene lost 7 bases and the J gene lost 4 bases, with 11 bases spanning the gap. Germline values: CDR1 MDHEN, CDR2 SYDVKM. This CDR3 has 13 amino acids. The CDR3 region has the DNA TGTGCCAGCAACGAGGACTCTTACAATGAGCAGTTCTTC. It is translated as CASNEDSYNEQFF.

The rearrangement joins TRBV10-2 to TRBJ2-7; 10 bases are shared with TRBD2. The trim removed 1 base at V and 5 bases at J, leaving 5 bases unmatched. Looked up from germline, CDR1 is WSHSY and CDR2 is SAAADI. This CDR3 has 15 amino acids. DNA for the CDR3: TGCGCCAGCAGTGAGTTACTAGCGGGATTAAACGAGCAGTACTTC. Protein sequence: CASSELLAGLNEQYF.

The CDR3 DNA reads TGTGCCAGCAGCTTAAGAGGGGCCGGGACTAATGAAAAACTGTTTTTT. Its protein is CASSLRGAGTNEKLFF. This chain joins TRBV7-3 and TRBJ1-4; D might be TRBD1 (5 bases). Germline V lookup: CDR1 SGHTA, CDR2 FQGTGA. The CDR3 loop spans 16 amino acids. Deletions cut 1 base from V and 2 bases from J, with 11 bases between.

The V gene is TRBV11-3, the J gene TRBJ2-1, with 12 bases lining up with TRBD2. The germline V gene has CDR1 SGHNT and CDR2 YENEEA. The trim removed 5 bases at V and 6 bases at J, leaving 11 bases unmatched. The CDR3 extends over 17 amino acids. CDR3 region: CASSVHLGLAGTNEQFF. The CDR3 DNA sequence: TGTGCCAGCAGCGTACACCTTGGACTAGCGGGAACCAATGAGCAGTTCTTC.

This sequence joins TRBV27 and TRBJ1-1; 10 positions agree with TRBD1. Losses at the gene ends were 8 bases for V and 5 bases for J; bases not matched to a gene: 8. The germline CDR1 and CDR2 sequences are MNHEY and SMNVEV (reference sequence). This CDR3 contains 14 residues. CDR3 sequence reads: CASGQGVAPTEAFF. In DNA, the CDR3 is TGTGCCAGCGGACAGGGGGTAGCTCCGACTGAAGCTTTCTTT.

The J gene is TRBJ1-2, the V gene TRBV24-1; 7 nucleotides agree with TRBD1. Germline V gene data show CDR1 as KGHDR and CDR2 as SFDVKD. This CDR3 region has 14 residues. J was trimmed by 1 base and V by 7 bases; bases with no gene match: 5. DNA of the CDR3: TGTGCCACCAGCGCGGCAGGGGGTAACTATGGCTACACCTTC. Its protein product is CATSAAGGNYGYTF.

The chain carries TRBV7-8 and TRBJ1-6; the match to TRBD1 covers 7 bases. The CDR3 has 18 amino acids. The V gene's germline CDR1 is SGHVS and CDR2 FQNEAQ. The V segment lost 4 bases and the J segment 1 base; nucleotides outside the gene matches: 10. CDR3: CASSSRQGTESYNSPLHF. CDR3 nucleotides: TGTGCCAGCAGCTCTCGACAGGGTACGGAGTCCTATAATTCACCCCTCCACTTT.

CDR3 bases: TGTGCCAGCAGTACAGAGGGAGGACTAGCGGGAGGGTTGTACGAGCAGTACTTC. This codes for CASSTEGGLAGGLYEQYF. The rearrangement uses TRBV25-1 and TRBJ2-7, with 15 bases identical to TRBD2. Germline loops: CDR1 MGHDK, CDR2 SYGVNS. The CDR3 sequence is 18 residues long. V lost 5 bases to trimming and J lost 4 bases; unmatched junction nucleotides: 12.

The genes are TRBV19 and TRBJ1-3; 8 nucleotides agree with TRBD1. J lost 5 bases, V lost 6 bases, and 3 bases had no gene match. The germline gives CDR1 LNHDA, CDR2 SQIVND (reference sequence). The CDR3 totals 13 residues. The CDR3 sequence: CASRGQGRNTIYF. The CDR3 DNA sequence: TGTGCCAGTAGAGGACAGGGTAGAAACACCATATATTTT.

The gene calls are TRBV15 and TRBJ1-2, with D perhaps matching TRBD1 (6 bases). Germline CDR1 LNHNV, CDR2 YYDKDF (reference sequence). The CDR3 length is 16 residues. With 0 bases removed from V and 8 bases from J, the gap between germline ends came to 19 bases. CDR3: CATSRDRRGRGDGYTF. CDR3 in DNA: TGTGCCACCAGCAGAGATCGAAGGGGCAGGGGTGACGGCTACACCTTC.

Judged by abundance, this clone is medium-sized (0.01 to 0.1%). This chain links TRBV11-3 with TRBJ2-7, with TRBD2 as a possible D gene (6 bases). The CDR3 is 15 amino acids. With 3 bases removed from V and 3 bases from J, the gap between germline ends came to 15 bases. The germline CDR1 and CDR2 sequences are SGHNT and YENEEA. The CDR3 region has the DNA TGTGCCAGCAGCTTCACTTGGGCGGGAAACTACGAGCAGTACTTC. Translating gives CASSFTWAGNYEQYF.

The chain has TRBV5-6 and TRBJ1-5; D ambiguous. Germline lookup yields CDR1 SGHDT and CDR2 YYEEEE. This CDR3 has 15 amino acids. V lost 0 bases and J 6 bases, leaving 13 bases between the germline ends. CDR3 sequence reads: CASSLVSSRLQPQHF. CDR3 nucleotides: TGTGCCAGCAGCTTGGTTTCGTCCAGGCTTCAGCCCCAGCATTTT.

The rearrangement joins TRBV7-8 to TRBJ2-1; 8 nucleotides match TRBD2. The germline V gene encodes CDR1 SGHVS and CDR2 FQNEAQ. The V and J ends lost 5 bases and 9 bases, in that order; junction bases with no gene match: 12. The CDR3 loop spans 15 amino acids. The CDR3 loop reads CASSPGLAGWGEQFF. In DNA, the CDR3 is TGTGCCAGCAGCCCTGGACTAGCAGGCTGGGGTGAGCAGTTCTTC.

This sequence joins TRBV6-5 and TRBJ2-7; 10 bases are shared with TRBD1. Germline trimming cut 2 bases from V and 7 bases from J; bases unmatched to any gene: 5. CDR1 is MNHEY, CDR2 SVGAGI, per germline. The CDR3 runs 14 residues. The CDR3 DNA is TGTGCCAGCAGTTACGGACAGGGGGTGGGGGAGCAGTACTTC. This sequence encodes CASSYGQGVGEQYF.

The chain combines TRBV29-1 with TRBJ2-1; 7 bases line up with TRBD2. The CDR3 totals 16 residues. Germline-derived CDR1 and CDR2 are SQVTM and ANQGSEA. V trimming: 6 bases; J trimming: 5 bases; junction bases outside the gene matches: 16. The CDR3 region is CSVPIRASGRDNEQFF. Here the CDR3 DNA reads TGCAGCGTCCCCATCCGGGCTAGCGGAAGAGACAATGAGCAGTTCTTC.

This chain links TRBV6-4 with TRBJ1-1; D gene uncertain. CDR3 length equals 13 residues. V was trimmed by 6 bases and J by 1 base, leaving 9 bases between them. Germline CDR1 is MRHNA and CDR2 is SNTAGT. CDR3 sequence: CASRETENTEAFF. The CDR3 coding sequence is TGTGCCAGCAGAGAGACGGAGAACACTGAAGCTTTCTTT.